The 22 T cell receptor beta chains below all came from one sample that was sequenced in a study of shared clonotypes between healthy human individuals. Here immunoSEQ multiplex PCR was the method, and the copy in TCRdb shows in-frame clones only, minus some. The sample consists of 190,000 or so clones, 60% to 75% of them appearing once. The sample was memory CD4+ T cells sorted from blood. The subset here: CD45RA-negative fraction. The source is a young man in good health.

This clone appeared a few times. The chain recombines TRBV2 with TRBJ2-7; 8 nucleotides line up with TRBD2. This CDR3 region has 13 residues. CDR1 SNHLY and CDR2 FYNNEI come from the germline V gene. The junction had 6 bases not matched to a gene; V was cut back by 8 bases and J by 3 bases. CDR3 amino acids: CASRAGADYEQYF. The CDR3 region has the DNA TGTGCCAGCCGAGCGGGGGCGGACTACGAGCAGTACTTC.

J is TRBJ2-1 and V is TRBV7-2; no clear D gene. Per germline, CDR1 SGHTA and CDR2 FQGNSA. Trimming stripped 8 bases from V and 0 bases from J, with 14 bases between. The CDR3 sequence is 15 residues long. The CDR3 here is CASGPRRSSYNEQFF. The CDR3 DNA follows: TGTGCCAGCGGCCCGCGCCGGAGCTCCTACAATGAGCAGTTCTTC.

V usage is TRBV6-5 and J usage is TRBJ2-1; D possibly corresponds to TRBD2 (5 bases). Trimming removed 0 bases from V and 3 bases from J, with 12 bases in between. CDR1 is MNHEY, CDR2 SVGAGI, per germline. The CDR3 has 16 residues. DNA for the CDR3: TGTGCCAGCAGTTACTCAGTCGGAGCGGTCTACAATGAGCAGTTCTTC. This encodes CASSYSVGAVYNEQFF.

This clone showed up just a few times. The chain combines TRBV7-6 with TRBJ2-1, with D unresolved. This CDR3 spans 12 amino acids. V shed 6 bases and J shed 9 bases, with 12 bases lying between them. CDR1 is SGHVS and CDR2 is FNYEAQ in the germline V gene. This CDR3 is CASSIRGGEQFF. The CDR3 nucleotides are TGTGCCAGCAGTATCAGAGGTGGTGAGCAGTTCTTC.

A word on this clone: Other DNA variants within this sample encode the same CDR3. J is TRBJ1-2 and V is TRBV27; D is ambiguous. This CDR3 contains 13 residues. The ends were cut back, 5 bases at V and 0 bases at J, with 7 bases in the middle. Per germline, CDR1 MNHEY and CDR2 SMNVEV (reference sequence). The CDR3 is CASSPQANYGYTF. The CDR3 DNA follows: TGTGCCAGCAGTCCCCAGGCTAACTATGGCTACACCTTC.

The CDR3 DNA reads as TGTGCCAGCAGCTTAGAGCCCCAACCGGGACTCCAAGCTGGCGAGCAGTACTTC. It yields the protein CASSLEPQPGLQAGEQYF. The rearrangement uses TRBV11-2 and TRBJ2-7; D possibly corresponds to TRBD2 (6 bases). CDR3 size: 18 residues. Germline lookup yields CDR1 SGHAT and CDR2 FQNNGV. Trimming removed 0 bases at V and 6 bases at J, with 24 bases between.

This clone was picked up one time. The gene calls are TRBV7-2 and TRBJ1-1, with TRBD1 as a possible D gene (6 bases). Trimming left V 4 bases short and J 4 bases short, with 7 bases between. This CDR3 is built from 12 residues. Germline V gene data show CDR1 as SGHTA and CDR2 as FQGNSA. The CDR3 protein is CASSSGVTEAFF. The CDR3 DNA reads TGTGCCAGCAGCTCAGGGGTCACTGAAGCTTTCTTT. The complete variable domain, with remaining parts taken from reference TRBV7-2 and TRBJ1-1, reads GAGVSQSPSNKVTEKGKDVELRCDPISGHTALYWYRQSLGQGLEFLIYFQGNSAPDKSGLPSDRFSAERTGGSVSTLTIQRTQQEDSAVYLCASSSGVTEAFFGQGTRLTVV.

The V gene is TRBV14, the J gene TRBJ2-5; possibly TRBD1 for D (5 bases). This CDR3 is 16 amino acids long. Looked up from germline, CDR1 is SGHDN and CDR2 is FVKESK. Trimming removed 4 bases at V and 5 bases at J, with 20 bases between. In DNA form, the CDR3 reads TGTGCCAGCAGCCGTCGACAGATCTGGCCAAGGGAGACCCAGTACTTC. Residues: CASSRRQIWPRETQYF.

This clone was seen more than once but under ten times. This chain joins TRBV2 and TRBJ1-2; 10 nucleotides line up with TRBD1. Germline assignment: CDR1 SNHLY and CDR2 FYNNEI. V was clipped by 8 bases and J by 6 bases; unmatched bases: 6. This CDR3 comprises 13 residues. This CDR3 reads CASQGQGPDGYTF. DNA of the CDR3: TGTGCCAGCCAGGGACAGGGGCCTGATGGCTACACCTTC.

The chain uses TRBV4-1 and TRBJ2-7; D remains ambiguous. Germline-derived CDR1 and CDR2 are MGHRA and YSYEKL. This CDR3 is built from 14 residues. Trimming removed 0 bases at V and 6 bases at J, with 12 bases between. CDR3 DNA sequence: TGCGCCAGCAGCCAAGACCGGACCATCTCCGAGCAGTACTTC. This encodes CASSQDRTISEQYF.

The CDR3 loop reads CASSLRGTFNPNEQFF. In DNA, the CDR3 is TGTGCCAGCAGCTTAAGGGGGACTTTTAACCCCAATGAGCAGTTCTTC. The chain is built from TRBV7-9 and TRBJ2-1; D is perhaps TRBD1 or TRBD2 (6 bases each). Germline V gene lookup returns CDR1 SEHNR and CDR2 FQNEAQ (reference sequence). Trimming cost V 2 bases and J 6 bases, with 17 bases left between them. This CDR3 contains 16 residues.

The genes are TRBV2 and TRBJ1-4; weak D call: TRBD1 (6 bases). The CDR3 spans 15 residues. Germline V gene data show CDR1 as SNHLY and CDR2 as FYNNEI. Trimming stripped 8 bases from V and 8 bases from J, with 21 bases between. CDR3 in DNA: TGTGCCAGCTCGATCCCGCAGGGGACGAAGGAAAAACTGTTTTTT. Residues: CASSIPQGTKEKLFF. Complete variable domain (other parts from reference TRBV2 and TRBJ1-4): EPEVTQTPSHQVTQMGQEVILRCVPISNHLYFYWYRQILGQKVEFLVSFYNNEISEKSEIFDDQFSVERPDGSNFTLKIRSTKLEDSAMYFCASSIPQGTKEKLFFGSGTQLSVL.

This clone was counted only a few times. The V gene is TRBV11-2, the J gene TRBJ1-1; perhaps TRBD1 as D (5 bases). Germline V gene lookup returns CDR1 SGHAT and CDR2 FQNNGV. The V end was cut by 5 bases, the J end by 0 bases, with 13 bases between. The CDR3 consists of 15 residues. CDR3 nucleotide sequence: TGTGCCAGCAGCGTCGGGACGGGACTGAACACTGAAGCTTTCTTT. Encoded protein: CASSVGTGLNTEAFF.

This clone was counted only a few times. The rearrangement uses TRBV27 and TRBJ2-7; the match to TRBD1 covers 9 bases. This CDR3 comprises 14 residues. V dropped 5 bases and J dropped 6; count of bases not matched to a gene: 8. The germline gives CDR1 MNHEY, CDR2 SMNVEV (reference sequence). CDR3 region: CASSPGQGRGEQYF. CDR3 bases: TGTGCCAGCAGTCCAGGACAGGGGCGAGGCGAGCAGTACTTC.

The V gene is TRBV2, the J gene TRBJ1-2; 7 bases match TRBD1. V was pared by 7 bases and J by 5 bases, with 4 bases of the junction left unmatched. Germline CDR1 and CDR2: SNHLY and FYNNEI. The CDR3 consists of 12 residues. Written as DNA, the CDR3 is TGTGCCAGCATGAGACAGGGTTATGGCTACACCTTC. Its translation: CASMRQGYGYTF. Combining the CDR3 with reference TRBV2 and TRBJ1-2 gives the whole variable domain EPEVTQTPSHQVTQMGQEVILRCVPISNHLYFYWYRQILGQKVEFLVSFYNNEISEKSEIFDDQFSVERPDGSNFTLKIRSTKLEDSAMYFCASMRQGYGYTFGSGTRLTVV.

V usage is TRBV7-9 and J usage is TRBJ2-3, with TRBD1 matching 8 bases. The V gene's germline CDR1 is SEHNR and CDR2 FQNEAQ (reference sequence). Trimming took 5 bases from V and 8 from J; bases not matched to a gene: 12. The CDR3 spans 15 residues. CDR3 nucleotide sequence: TGTGCCAGCAGCGCCGGGACAGGCCCCCGGGGTACGCAGTATTTT. It codes for CASSAGTGPRGTQYF.

A note on this clone: A single base separates this from a much larger clone, so it may be a read error. The gene calls are TRBV9 and TRBJ2-2; 11 nucleotides agree with TRBD2. J gave up 7 bases and V 4 bases, and 9 bases lay outside the gene matches. Germline CDR1 reads SGDLS; CDR2 reads YYNGEE. The CDR3 is 16 amino acids. Written as DNA, the CDR3 is TGTGCCAGCAGCTCTAGACTAGCGGGAAGGGGCGGGGAGCTGTTTTTT. It yields the protein CASSSRLAGRGGELFF.

The chain recombines TRBV7-6 with TRBJ2-3, with no clear D. The germline V gene encodes CDR1 SGHVS and CDR2 FNYEAQ. V lost 5 bases, J lost 2 bases, and 14 bases lay in between. This CDR3 region has 15 residues. Written as DNA, the CDR3 is TGTGCCAGCAGCCCAACGAGCCATCCCACAGATACGCAGTATTTT. Translated, it gives CASSPTSHPTDTQYF.

This clone was found once. This rearrangement joins TRBV18 to TRBJ1-1, with TRBD1 identical over 11 bases. Trimming at V came to 0 bases and at J to 1 base, leaving 1 base not matched to a gene. Looked up from germline, CDR1 is KGHSH and CDR2 is LQKENI. The CDR3 extends over 16 amino acids. The CDR3 coding sequence is TGTGCCAGCTCACCACCGGACAGGGGGCGGAACACTGAAGCTTTCTTT. Amino acids: CASSPPDRGRNTEAFF.

This clone was detected only once. The chain uses TRBV6-1 and TRBJ2-1; 9 bases map to TRBD2. This CDR3 region has 15 residues. V shed 3 bases and J 5 bases; nucleotides not matched to a gene: 5. Per the germline V gene, CDR1 is MNHNS and CDR2 is SASEGT. DNA for the CDR3: TGTGCCAGCAGTGATACTAGCGGGCGAAACAATGAGCAGTTCTTC. Amino acids: CASSDTSGRNNEQFF.

There are a few counts of this clone. The chain recombines TRBV19 with TRBJ1-4, with 7 bases that match TRBD1. Trimming cost V 10 bases and J 6 bases; bases outside gene matches: 11. Germline V gene data show CDR1 as LNHDA and CDR2 as SQIVND (reference sequence). The CDR3 extends over 14 amino acids. CDR3 protein: CATSLGTADEKLFF. In nucleotides, the CDR3 is TGTGCCACCAGCCTCGGGACAGCTGATGAAAAACTGTTTTTT. Together with reference TRBV19 and TRBJ1-4, the CDR3 gives the full variable domain: DGGITQSPKYLFRKEGQNVTLSCEQNLNHDAMYWYRQDPGQGLRLIYYSQIVNDFQKGDIAEGYSVSREKKESFPLTVTSAQKNPTAFYLCATSLGTADEKLFFGSGTQLSVL.

The chain uses TRBV7-9 and TRBJ2-7, with TRBD1 as a possible D gene (6 bases). Trimming cost V 4 bases and J 0 bases, with 13 bases left between them. This CDR3 has 15 residues. Per the germline V gene, CDR1 is SEHNR and CDR2 is FQNEAQ (reference sequence). Here the CDR3 DNA reads TGTGCCAGCAGCTCCACAGGGACCGCCTCCTACGAGCAGTACTTC. Residues: CASSSTGTASYEQYF.